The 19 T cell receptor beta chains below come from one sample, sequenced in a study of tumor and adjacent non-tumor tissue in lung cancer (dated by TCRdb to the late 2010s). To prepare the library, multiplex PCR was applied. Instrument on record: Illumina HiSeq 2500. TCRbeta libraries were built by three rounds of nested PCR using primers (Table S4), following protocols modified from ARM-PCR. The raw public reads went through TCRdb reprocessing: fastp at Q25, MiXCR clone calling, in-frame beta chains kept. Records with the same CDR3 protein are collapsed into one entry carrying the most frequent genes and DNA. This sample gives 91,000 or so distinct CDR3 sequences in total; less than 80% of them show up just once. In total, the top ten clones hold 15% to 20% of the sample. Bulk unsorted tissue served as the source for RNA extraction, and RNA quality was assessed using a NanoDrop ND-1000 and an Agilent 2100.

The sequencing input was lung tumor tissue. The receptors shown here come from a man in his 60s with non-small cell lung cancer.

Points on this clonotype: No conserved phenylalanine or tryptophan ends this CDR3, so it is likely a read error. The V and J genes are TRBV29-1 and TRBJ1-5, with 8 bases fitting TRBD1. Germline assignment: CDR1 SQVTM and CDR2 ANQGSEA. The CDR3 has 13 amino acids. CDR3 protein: CSVQQGGNQPQHC. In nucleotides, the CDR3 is TGCAGCGTCCAACAGGGGGGCAACCAGCCCCAGCATTGT.

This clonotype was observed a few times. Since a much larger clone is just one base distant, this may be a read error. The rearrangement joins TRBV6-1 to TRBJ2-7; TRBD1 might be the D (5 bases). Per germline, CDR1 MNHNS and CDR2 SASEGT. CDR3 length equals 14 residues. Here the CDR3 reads CVSSEWGPSEEQYF. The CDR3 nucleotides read TGTGTCAGCAGTGAATGGGGCCCCAGCGAGGAGCAGTACTTC.

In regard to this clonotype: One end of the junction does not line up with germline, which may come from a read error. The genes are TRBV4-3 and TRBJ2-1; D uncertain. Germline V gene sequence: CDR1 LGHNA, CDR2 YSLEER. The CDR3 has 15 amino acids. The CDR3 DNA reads TGCGCCAGCAGCCAAGGGGATGCCGGTTCCAATGAGCAGTTGTTC. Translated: CASSQGDAGSNEQLF.

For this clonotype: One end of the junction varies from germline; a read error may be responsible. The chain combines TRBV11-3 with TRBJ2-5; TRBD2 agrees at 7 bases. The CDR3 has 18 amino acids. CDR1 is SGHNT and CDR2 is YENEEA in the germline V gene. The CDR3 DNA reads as TGTGCCAGCAGCTTAGACGGCCGCCGCGGGAGACGAACAGAGAACCAGTACTTC. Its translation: CASSLDGRRGRRTENQYF.

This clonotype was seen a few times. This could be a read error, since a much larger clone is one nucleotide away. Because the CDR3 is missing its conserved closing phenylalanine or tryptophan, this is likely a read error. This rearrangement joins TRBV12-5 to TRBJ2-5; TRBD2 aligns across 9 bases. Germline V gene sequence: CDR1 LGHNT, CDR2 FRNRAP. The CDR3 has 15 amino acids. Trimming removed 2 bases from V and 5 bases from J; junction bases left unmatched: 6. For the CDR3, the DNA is TGTGCTAGTGGTTTGTCTCTAGCGGGATTCGAGACCCAGTACATC. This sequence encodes CASGLSLAGFETQYI.

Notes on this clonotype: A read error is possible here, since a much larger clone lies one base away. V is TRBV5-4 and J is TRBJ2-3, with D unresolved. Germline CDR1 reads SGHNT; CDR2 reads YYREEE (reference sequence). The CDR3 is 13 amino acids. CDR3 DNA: TGTGCCAGCAGCTTGTACAGCATAGATACGCAGTATTTT. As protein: CASSLYSIDTQYF.

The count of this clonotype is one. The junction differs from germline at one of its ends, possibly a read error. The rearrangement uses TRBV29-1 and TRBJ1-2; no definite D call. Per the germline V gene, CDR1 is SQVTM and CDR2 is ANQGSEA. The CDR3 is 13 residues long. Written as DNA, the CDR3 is TGCAGCGTTAAGGGCAGCGCTAAGTATGGCTACACCTTC. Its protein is CSVKGSAKYGYTF.

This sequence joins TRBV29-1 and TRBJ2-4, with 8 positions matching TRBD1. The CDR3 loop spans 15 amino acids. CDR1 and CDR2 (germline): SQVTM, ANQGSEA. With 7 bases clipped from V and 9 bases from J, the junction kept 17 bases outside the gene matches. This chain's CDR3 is CSGRYGQGSGGIQYF. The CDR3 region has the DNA TGCAGCGGCAGATACGGACAGGGTTCTGGGGGCATTCAGTACTTC.

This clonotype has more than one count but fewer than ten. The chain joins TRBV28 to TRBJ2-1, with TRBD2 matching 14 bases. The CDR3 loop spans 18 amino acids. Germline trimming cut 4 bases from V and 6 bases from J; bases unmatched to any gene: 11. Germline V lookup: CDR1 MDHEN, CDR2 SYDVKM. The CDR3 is CASSSLPGLAGAINEQFF. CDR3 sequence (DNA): TGTGCCAGCAGTTCCCTTCCGGGACTAGCGGGAGCTATCAATGAGCAGTTCTTC.

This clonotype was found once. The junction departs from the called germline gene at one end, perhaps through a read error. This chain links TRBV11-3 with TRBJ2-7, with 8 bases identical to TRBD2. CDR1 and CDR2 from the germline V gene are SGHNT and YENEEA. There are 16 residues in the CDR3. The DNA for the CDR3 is TGTGGCAGCAGCCGGGGGGGGACTACGAGCTTACCCGGGCAGTACTTC. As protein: CGSSRGGTTSLPGQYF.

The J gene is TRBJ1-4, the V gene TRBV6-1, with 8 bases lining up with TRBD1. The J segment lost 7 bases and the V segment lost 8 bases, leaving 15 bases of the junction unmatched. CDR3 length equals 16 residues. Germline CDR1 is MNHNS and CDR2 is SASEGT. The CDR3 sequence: CASCGPLQGAGEKLFF. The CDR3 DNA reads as TGTGCCAGCTGTGGCCCCCTGCAGGGGGCGGGTGAAAAACTGTTTTTT.

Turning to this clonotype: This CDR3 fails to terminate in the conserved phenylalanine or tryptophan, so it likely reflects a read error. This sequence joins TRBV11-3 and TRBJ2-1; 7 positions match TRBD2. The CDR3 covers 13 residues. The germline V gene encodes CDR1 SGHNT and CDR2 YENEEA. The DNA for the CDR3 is TGTACCAACAGCAAACCTAGCGGCTCAGGGCAGTTCTTA. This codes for CTNSKPSGSGQFL.

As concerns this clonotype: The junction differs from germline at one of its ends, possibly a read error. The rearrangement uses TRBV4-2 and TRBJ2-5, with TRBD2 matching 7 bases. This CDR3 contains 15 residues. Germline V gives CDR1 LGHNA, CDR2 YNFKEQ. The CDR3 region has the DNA TGTGCCAGTAGCCAAGTGGGGGGGGAGCTGGAGACCCAGTACTTC. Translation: CASSQVGGELETQYF.

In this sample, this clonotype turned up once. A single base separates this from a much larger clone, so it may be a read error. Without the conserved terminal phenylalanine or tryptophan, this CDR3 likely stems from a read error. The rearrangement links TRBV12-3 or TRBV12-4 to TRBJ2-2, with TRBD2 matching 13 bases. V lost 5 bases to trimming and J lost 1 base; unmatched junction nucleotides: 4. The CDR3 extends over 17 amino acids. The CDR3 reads CASSGGLAGWNTGELFS. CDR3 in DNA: TGTGCCAGCAGTGGGGGACTAGCGGGATGGAACACCGGGGAGCTGTTTTCT.

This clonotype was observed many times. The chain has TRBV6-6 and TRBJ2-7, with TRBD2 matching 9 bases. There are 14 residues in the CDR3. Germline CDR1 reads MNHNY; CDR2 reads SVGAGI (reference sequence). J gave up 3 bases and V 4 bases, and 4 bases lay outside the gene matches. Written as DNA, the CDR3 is TGTGCCAGCAGTTTCGTTAGCGGGGGCTACGAGCAGTACTTC. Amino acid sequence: CASSFVSGGYEQYF.

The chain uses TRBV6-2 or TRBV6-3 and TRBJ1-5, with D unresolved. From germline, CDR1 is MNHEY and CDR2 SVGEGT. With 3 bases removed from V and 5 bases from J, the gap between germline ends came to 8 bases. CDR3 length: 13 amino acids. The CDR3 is CASSYGYDQPQHF. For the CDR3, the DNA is TGTGCCAGCAGTTATGGATACGATCAGCCCCAGCATTTT.

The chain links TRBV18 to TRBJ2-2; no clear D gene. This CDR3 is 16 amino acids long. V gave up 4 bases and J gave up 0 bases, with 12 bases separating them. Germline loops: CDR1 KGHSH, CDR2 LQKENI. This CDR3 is CASSRSNSANTGELFF. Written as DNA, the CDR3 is TGTGCCAGCTCACGAAGCAACAGTGCGAACACCGGGGAGCTGTTTTTT.

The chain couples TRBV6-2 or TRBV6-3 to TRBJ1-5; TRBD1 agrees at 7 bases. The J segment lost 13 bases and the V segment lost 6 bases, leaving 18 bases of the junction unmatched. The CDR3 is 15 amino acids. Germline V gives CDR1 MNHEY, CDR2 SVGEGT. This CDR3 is CASSRRAGGNQRQHF. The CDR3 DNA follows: TGTGCCAGCAGCCGTCGAGCAGGGGGTAATCAGCGTCAGCATTTT.

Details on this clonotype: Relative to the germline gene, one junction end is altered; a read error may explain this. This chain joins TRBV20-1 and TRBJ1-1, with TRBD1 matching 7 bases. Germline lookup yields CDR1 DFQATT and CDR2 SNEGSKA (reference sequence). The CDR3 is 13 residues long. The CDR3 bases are TGCAGTGCTACTACAGGGGTGGCCATTGAAACTTTCTTT. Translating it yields CSATTGVAIETFF.